This record looks at one T cell receptor beta chain sequence and its context. The clone's antigen remains unknown. It has no much larger one-base neighbor in the sample; base qualities were not kept. The sample's time point label, decoded: pretreatment peripheral blood. The cohort included some 30 patients with locally advanced or metastatic urothelial carcinoma who were treated at Memorial Sloan Kettering on a trial protocol. Peripheral blood mononuclear cells were collected from each patient pretreatment and during treatment, giving between 1 and 8 total time points per patient. The Qiagen DNeasy Blood extraction kit was used to purify genomic DNA from total PBMCs and tumor samples. PBMCs were collected pretreatment and during treatment and were isolated and stored as previously described. Synthetic TCR analog templates were spiked into each PCR to estimate absolute template abundance from read counts. TCRbeta CDR3 regions were amplified from genomic DNA with bias-controlled V and J gene primers using the immunoSEQ assay. Sequencing of rearranged TCRbeta segments was performed at approximately 20X coverage. On the study's bioinformatics: Sequencing errors were corrected by clustering, and CDR3s were annotated against IMGT so that V, D and J genes could be assigned. Downstream analyses used only productive TCRbeta rearrangements, leaving out any out-of-frame or stop-codon sequences. Clonality was computed as one minus Shannon entropy normalized by the log of the number of unique productive sequences. Fisher's exact test with Benjamini-Hochberg correction, using a cutoff of adjusted p below 0.01, was how clones that differed between time points or between blood and tumor were identified. TCRdb took over this immuneACCESS table, retaining in-frame rearrangements with V and J assigned. Such tables are incomplete; in checked studies, under half of the missing clones stem from an unresolved V gene, and the remainder is unexplained. The V and J calls and clone size are taken from that table; D and trimming were inferred from the DNA. This sample comprises 70,000 or so clones, roughly nine tenths of them detected only once. Around 4.8% of the sample is taken by the ten largest.

Per the germline V gene, SGHVS is the CDR1 and FQNEAQ is the CDR2. From the cysteine through the phenylalanine, the CDR3 covers 17 amino acids. CDR3 DNA is the only sequence kept; it has 51 bases, read in frame from the first base. The trim is 5 bases for V and 4 bases for J, with a gap of 21 bases between the germline ends. This specimen comes from a study of PD-L1 blockade in urothelial cancer (dated by TCRdb to about 2017). For the wider study: Every patient began therapy in the mid-2010s and was given atezolizumab 1,200 mg intravenously every 3 weeks. Nine patients reached durable clinical benefit, while about 20 patients did not. The study was an exploratory multi-omic analysis of somatic, immune and clinical correlates of response to PD-L1 blockade with atezolizumab in urothelial cancer. Blood samples were analyzed at two time points: 3 weeks after treatment start (second dose) and 6 weeks after treatment start. Blood samples gave a median of around 140,000 T cells and 88,000 or so unique TCRs, with a median clonality of 0.080. Durable clinical benefit meant progression-free survival longer than 6 months, and TCR features were also tested against progression-free and overall survival. Just over 28 patients had pretreatment blood TCR-seq, some 25 had at least one posttreatment blood collection, and some 25 had tumor TCR-seq. An ECOG performance status of 0 or 1 was recorded for the patients, and 0 to 3 prior chemotherapy regimens had been received by the patients. About 90% of the roughly 30 patients were males with bladder-origin urothelial cancer, and about 65% of the roughly 30 reported a prior smoking history. In the same patients who had TCR sequencing, pretreatment tumors also underwent whole exome sequencing and RNA sequencing. TCR sequencing covered pretreatment tumor samples and matched, serially collected peripheral blood taken before and after atezolizumab treatment.

The study at large found these results: A pretreatment peripheral blood TCR clonality below the median was linked to improved progression-free and overall survival. Among patients with durable benefit, tumor-associated TCR clones showed greater expansion in peripheral blood 3 weeks after treatment started (n ≈ 23, p = 0.022). Small sample size (n ≈ 30) and many exploratory analyses mean the results are intended to be hypothesis-generating.

The clonotype comes from a man aged 65 to 85 with urothelial cancer. The chain couples TRBV7-8 to TRBJ2-4; the D gene is possibly TRBD1, with 6 bases matching. Source: PBMCs, taken around atezolizumab (anti-PD-L1) treatment. The CDR3 sequence is CASSPITGPGGKNIQYF. In nucleotides, the sequence is TGTGCCAGCAGCCCAATCACAGGGCCTGGCGGTAAAAACATTCAGTACTTC.